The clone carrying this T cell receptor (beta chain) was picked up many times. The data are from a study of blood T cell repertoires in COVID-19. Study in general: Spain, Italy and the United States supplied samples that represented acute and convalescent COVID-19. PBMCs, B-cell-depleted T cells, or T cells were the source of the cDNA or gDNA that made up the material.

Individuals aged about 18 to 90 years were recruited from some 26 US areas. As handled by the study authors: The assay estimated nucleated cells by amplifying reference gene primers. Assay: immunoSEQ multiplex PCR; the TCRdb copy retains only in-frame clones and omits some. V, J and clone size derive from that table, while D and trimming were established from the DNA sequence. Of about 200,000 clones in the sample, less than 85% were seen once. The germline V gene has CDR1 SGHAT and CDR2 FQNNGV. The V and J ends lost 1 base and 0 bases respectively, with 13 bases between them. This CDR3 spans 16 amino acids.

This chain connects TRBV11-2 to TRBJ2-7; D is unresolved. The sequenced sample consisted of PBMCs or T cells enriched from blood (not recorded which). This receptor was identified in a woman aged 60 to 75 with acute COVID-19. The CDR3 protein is CASSLGGIGYSYEQYV. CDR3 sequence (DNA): TGTGCCAGCAGCTTAGGAGGTATCGGCTACTCCTACGAGCAGTACGTC.